This T cell receptor beta chain comes out of a study of blood T cell repertoires in COVID-19. Turning to the study itself: Italy, Spain and the United States were the sources of the convalescent and acute COVID-19 samples. From T cells, B-cell-depleted T cells, or PBMCs came the material, which was cDNA or gDNA.

Trimming removed 2 bases from V and 0 bases from J, with 11 bases in between. The CDR3 extends over 16 amino acids. The germline V gene has CDR1 KGHSH and CDR2 LQKENI. In this sample, this clone turned up a few times. The data were produced by immunoSEQ multiplex PCR, yet TCRdb's version contains in-frame clones alone and is incomplete. Here the sample spans roughly 130,000 clones, more than 75% being singletons. The specimen was peripheral blood. The sequence derives from an older woman with COVID-19, enrolled during active disease. The J gene is TRBJ2-4, the V gene TRBV18; no clear D gene. CDR3 protein: CASSPTTTLAKNIQYF. In DNA form, the CDR3 reads TGTGCCAGCTCACCAACGACAACACTAGCCAAAAACATTCAGTACTTC.